The 7 T cell receptor beta chains reported below all come from one sample, sequenced in a study of blood T cell repertoires in COVID-19 (dated by TCRdb to the early 2020s). The library came from the immunoSEQ multiplex PCR assay. Held by TCRdb, this immuneACCESS table contains in-frame sequences only and omits some clones. Under half of the omission traces to an unresolved V gene where checked; the cause of the rest is unknown. The sample includes over 200,000 clones, with approximately 84% observed a single time. The ten largest clonotypes hold 1.5% to 2% of the sample. Sequenced material: peripheral blood. The receptors stem from a man aged 35 to 55 with active or convalescent COVID-19.

The chain joins TRBV19 to TRBJ1-1, with 8 nucleotides matching TRBD1. With V trimmed by 6 bases and J by 0 bases, 6 bases remained unmatched. The V gene's germline CDR1 is LNHDA and CDR2 SQIVND (reference sequence). The CDR3 is made up of 15 amino acids. CDR3 bases: TGTGCCAGTAGACCGGACAGGGCCATGAACACTGAAGCTTTCTTT. It yields the protein CASRPDRAMNTEAFF.

The chain combines TRBV10-1 with TRBJ2-2, with 10 bases lining up with TRBD2. The junction had 0 bases not matched to a gene; V was cut back by 5 bases and J by 0 bases. This CDR3 contains 15 residues. Germline assignment: CDR1 WNHNN and CDR2 SYGVQD (reference sequence). Here the CDR3 reads CASSLAGANTGELFF. The CDR3 region has the DNA TGCGCCAGCAGTCTAGCGGGAGCGAACACCGGGGAGCTGTTTTTT.

Regarding this clone: An end of the junction differs from the germline gene, which may be a read error. This chain links TRBV6-5 with TRBJ1-2; D not resolved. CDR1 MNHEY and CDR2 SVGAGI come from the germline V gene. The CDR3 has 13 residues. The DNA of the CDR3 is TGTGCCAGCGGTTACAGCCATAACTATGGCTACACCTTC. Translated: CASGYSHNYGYTF.

The chain recombines TRBV21-1 with TRBJ1-1; TRBD1 is the table's D call, not checked against the DNA. TRBV21-1 is flagged as a pseudogene. The CDR3 length is 14 residues. The CDR3 bases are TGTGCCAGCAGCACCAGGGGTAGGAACACTGAAGCTTTCTTT. Translated, it gives CASSTRGRNTEAFF.

J is TRBJ2-7 and V is TRBV2; 10 bases fit TRBD2. Losses at the gene ends were 11 bases for V and 3 bases for J; bases not matched to a gene: 4. The CDR3 sequence is 12 residues long. The germline CDR1 and CDR2 sequences are SNHLY and FYNNEI. The chain's CDR3 is CARGTSVYEQYF. CDR3 nucleotides: TGTGCCCGCGGGACTAGCGTCTACGAGCAGTACTTC.

V usage is TRBV7-3 and J usage is TRBJ2-3, with 7 bases lining up with TRBD2. The V and J ends lost 5 bases and 2 bases, in that order; junction bases with no gene match: 7. Germline V gene lookup returns CDR1 SGHTA and CDR2 FQGTGA. The CDR3 consists of 15 residues. CDR3 loop: CASSLTSQVTDTQYF. The CDR3 coding sequence is TGTGCCAGCAGCCTGACTAGCCAGGTCACAGATACGCAGTATTTT.

The chain uses TRBV27 and TRBJ2-7; 8 positions match TRBD2. V lost 0 bases and J lost 2; bases outside the gene matches: 3. Germline CDR1 is MNHEY and CDR2 is SMNVEV (reference sequence). There are 15 residues in the CDR3. The CDR3 DNA follows: TGTGCCAGCAGTTTATCAACTAGCGGTACCTACGAGCAGTACTTC. Its protein is CASSLSTSGTYEQYF.